These T cell receptor beta chains were read from a single sample in a study of T cell responses to AZD1222 COVID-19 vaccine. Sequencing was performed with immunoSEQ multiplex PCR; in TCRdb, only in-frame clones are kept and a portion is missing. Among about 120,000 clones listed, about 90% were seen once. The material sequenced was peripheral blood, taken on day 0 of AZD1222 vaccination. These receptor sequences come from an adult in good health. Each CDR3 is given with its conserved first and last residue. D genes are given only for firm matches. The listing skips clone size in some rows; elsewhere it reads once, few, many or a size class.

j_call d_call v_call clone_size cdr3_nt cdr3_aa
TRBJ2-3 NA TRBV6-2/TRBV6-3 NA TGTGCCAGCAGTTACTCCTCCCCCTCTAGCACAGATACGCAGTATTTT CASSYSSPSSTDTQYF
TRBJ2-3 NA TRBV7-9 NA TGTGCCAGCAGCTTAGCGGAGGCGGGCCGGGGTACGCAGTATTTT CASSLAEAGRGTQYF
TRBJ2-3 NA TRBV6-2/TRBV6-3 once TGTGCCAGCAGTAAAAATACCTGGACTCCATTCACAGATACGCAGTATTTT CASSKNTWTPFTDTQYF
TRBJ2-2 TRBD2 TRBV7-9 NA TGTGCCAGCAGCCCTGGGGGGGGGAAGCGCACCGGGGAGCTGTTTTTT CASSPGGGKRTGELFF
TRBJ1-4 NA TRBV5-4 NA TGTGCCAGCAGCTGGGGGGGGAATAGAGAAAAACTGTTTTTT CASSWGGNREKLFF
TRBJ1-2 NA TRBV2 once TGTGCCAGGACCGGGAGGAACTATGGCTACACCTTC CARTGRNYGYTF
TRBJ1-5 TRBD1 TRBV7-2 NA TGTGCCAGCAGCCCTTACGGACAGGGTCAGCCCCAGCATTTT CASSPYGQGQPQHF
TRBJ1-1 NA TRBV19 NA TGTGCCAGTACACCCTACGGCCAAGGATTGAACACTGAAGCTTTCTTT CASTPYGQGLNTEAFF
TRBJ1-4 TRBD1 TRBV9 NA TGTGCCAGCAGCCTGACAGGGGACGCAACTAATGAAAAACTGTTTTTT CASSLTGDATNEKLFF
TRBJ2-2 TRBD2 TRBV14 few TGTGCCAGCAGACCGCGGACTAGCGGGTCCGGGGAGCTGTTTTTT CASRPRTSGSGELFF
TRBJ1-2 NA TRBV9 NA TGTGCCAGCAGCGTGAGCCAGGACAACACCTACACCTTC CASSVSQDNTYTF
TRBJ2-7 NA TRBV7-2 NA TGTGCCAGCAGCGCCAGCCGAAGCTCCTACGAGCAGTACTTC CASSASRSSYEQYF
TRBJ2-7 NA TRBV6-1 NA TGTGCCAGCAGGGAAGGCAGGGGTGGACTCTACGAGCAGTACTTC CASREGRGGLYEQYF
TRBJ1-2 NA TRBV9 NA TGTGCCAGCAGCGTAAGGGGAAACTATGGCTACACCTTC CASSVRGNYGYTF
TRBJ2-7 TRBD1 TRBV2 NA TGTGCCAGCAGTGAAACCGCGGGACAGGGGGTCTACGAGCAGTACTTC CASSETAGQGVYEQYF
TRBJ2-7 NA TRBV9 NA TGTGCCAGCAGCGTAGAGGGTAGTGCTCACGAGCAGTACTTC CASSVEGSAHEQYF
TRBJ1-6 NA TRBV5-8 NA TGTGCCAGCAGGGAGGTTATGAATTCACCCCTCCACTTT CASREVMNSPLHF
TRBJ2-5 NA TRBV10-2 NA TGCGCCAGCAGTGATCGGGGGGCAGGCCTTCCTCAAGAGACCCAGTACTTC CASSDRGAGLPQETQYF
TRBJ1-2 NA TRBV19 NA TGTGCCAGTAGGCCCGGGACGGAGGTTAACTATGGCTACACCTTC CASRPGTEVNYGYTF
TRBJ1-1 TRBD1 TRBV9 NA TGTGCCAGCAGCCTCGTAGGTGTAGGGGGCGTAGGAGTTTTCTTT CASSLVGVGGVGVFF
TRBJ2-1 NA TRBV3-1/TRBV3-2 NA TGTGCCAGCAGCCCCCCTTTCCGGGGCAATGAGCAGTTCTTC CASSPPFRGNEQFF
TRBJ2-1 TRBD1 TRBV9 NA TGTGCCAGCAGCGTCAACAGCCTTGACCGGGACAGGCACTTCAATGAGCAGTTCTTC CASSVNSLDRDRHFNEQFF
TRBJ2-3 TRBD2 TRBV5-1 NA TGCGCCAGCAGCCCTGGTGGCGGGAGTTATGATACGCAGTATTTT CASSPGGGSYDTQYF
TRBJ2-1 NA TRBV19 NA TGTGCCAGTAGTATGGCAGGCTACAATGAGCAGTTCTTC CASSMAGYNEQFF
TRBJ1-5 TRBD1 TRBV6-1 NA TGTGCCAGCAGTGAAGCGGACAGGGCCTGGCAGCCCCAGCATTTT CASSEADRAWQPQHF
TRBJ2-3 NA TRBV6-2/TRBV6-3 NA TGTGCCAGCAGTTACTCCCTGGGAGATACGCAGTATTTT CASSYSLGDTQYF
TRBJ2-7 TRBD2 TRBV7-8 NA TGTGCCAGCAGCACTAGCGGGAGTTACGAGCAGTACTTC CASSTSGSYEQYF
TRBJ2-3 NA TRBV19 NA TGTGCCAGTAGTATCGCCGCGTCAGATACGCAGTATTTT CASSIAASDTQYF
TRBJ2-5 NA TRBV28 NA TGTGCCAGCAGTTTAGCAGGGAGGGAGACCCAGTACTTC CASSLAGRETQYF
TRBJ1-1 NA TRBV12-3/TRBV12-4 many TGTGCCAGCAGTTCCAGGGTGAACACTGAAGCTTTCTTT CASSSRVNTEAFF